This T cell receptor beta chain comes out of a study of identical twins. Study observations and caveats: Cord blood beta clonotypes that were abundant carried fewer insertions, and memory repertoires showed no such trend. Twin-shared out-of-frame alpha sequences were enriched for low generation probability.

For this clonotype: Its matching antigen is unknown.

TCRdb used MiXCR to reprocess the 5' RACE reads, holding one entry per CDR3 protein. The sample lists under 300,000 distinct CDR3 sequences, more than 12% occurring once. The CDR3 has 13 residues. Per the germline V gene, CDR1 is PRHDT and CDR2 is FYEKMQ (reference sequence). The junction had 5 bases not matched to a gene; V was cut back by 7 bases and J by 2 bases. The TCR comes from a woman between 18 and 30 years old in good health. The V gene is TRBV13, the J gene TRBJ2-7; 7 bases match TRBD2. Sequenced: memory (CD45RO+) T cells sorted from blood. CDR3 DNA sequence: TGTGCCAGCACCCGGGGGGATACCTACGAGCAGTACTTC. Protein sequence: CASTRGDTYEQYF.